The 18 T cell receptor beta chains in this list originate from one sample, sequenced in a study of blood T cell repertoires in COVID-19 (dated by TCRdb to 2020 to 2021). To prepare the library, the immunoSEQ multiplex PCR assay was applied. The clones in this table, taken by TCRdb from immuneACCESS, are in-frame only. Not every clone is retained; where verified, under half of the shortfall comes from an unresolved V gene, and the cause of the rest is unknown. Counted in this sample were some 110,000 clones; approximately 80% of them appeared once. Approximately 10% of the sample lies in the top ten. Source material: peripheral blood. These receptors came from an older woman with acute or convalescent COVID-19.

The genes are TRBV6-6 and TRBJ1-5; D not resolved. This CDR3 contains 14 residues. CDR1 is MNHNY and CDR2 is SVGAGI in the germline V gene (reference sequence). V lost 2 bases, J lost 5 bases, and 10 bases lay in between. The CDR3 DNA reads TGTGCCAGCAGTTACGGTGGGCCTCATCAGCCCCAGCATTTT. It codes for CASSYGGPHQPQHF.

The CDR3 sequence: CASRQTGDTGELFF. Written as DNA, the CDR3 is TGTGCCAGCCGACAGACAGGCGACACCGGGGAGCTGTTTTTT. The chain is built from TRBV6-4 and TRBJ2-2; possible D gene TRBD1, 6 bases. V was clipped by 8 bases and J by 3 bases, with 13 bases between them. The germline gives CDR1 MRHNA, CDR2 SNTAGT. CDR3 size: 14 residues.

This chain joins TRBV7-2 and TRBJ1-5; the match to TRBD1 covers 8 bases. CDR1 is SGHTA and CDR2 is FQGNSA in the germline V gene. The CDR3 has 15 amino acids. With 1 base clipped from V and 8 bases from J, the junction kept 7 bases outside the gene matches. CDR3 nucleotide sequence: TGTGCCAGCAGCTTAGTCCCAGGGGGCTCAGAGCCCCAGCATTTT. Protein: CASSLVPGGSEPQHF.

The chain links TRBV27 to TRBJ2-3, with 14 bases identical to TRBD2. V was clipped by 3 bases and J by 7 bases; unmatched bases: 9. This CDR3 region has 17 residues. Germline V gene data show CDR1 as MNHEY and CDR2 as SMNVEV (reference sequence). The CDR3 loop is CASSFYGGLAGVNTQYF. Here the CDR3 DNA reads TGTGCCAGCAGTTTCTATGGGGGACTAGCGGGGGTGAATACGCAGTATTTT.

The chain links TRBV18 to TRBJ2-5; D ambiguous. The CDR3 extends over 14 amino acids. Trimming removed 2 bases at V and 1 base at J, with 8 bases between. Germline V gene data show CDR1 as KGHSH and CDR2 as LQKENI. The CDR3 DNA follows: TGTGCCAGCTCACCATTTGCTACCCAAGAGACCCAGTACTTC. It encodes CASSPFATQETQYF.

The rearrangement joins TRBV6-2 or TRBV6-3 to TRBJ1-1; TRBD1 is a possible D gene (5 bases). The CDR3 length is 13 residues. Deletions cut 6 bases from V and 6 bases from J, with 14 bases between. Germline CDR1 is MNHEY and CDR2 is SVGEGT. The CDR3 protein is CASSQGVGAEAFF. CDR3 nucleotide sequence: TGTGCCAGCAGCCAAGGGGTTGGGGCTGAAGCTTTCTTT.

The rearrangement joins TRBV29-1 to TRBJ2-1; TRBD2 is a possible D gene (5 bases). Germline values: CDR1 SQVTM, CDR2 ANQGSEA. This CDR3 comprises 16 residues. Trimming removed 0 bases at V and 7 bases at J, with 19 bases between. DNA for the CDR3: TGCAGCGTTGAAGATCTTAAGCGGTCGGGTCCTAATGAGCAGTTCTTC. As protein: CSVEDLKRSGPNEQFF.

Only one count was recorded for this clone. V is TRBV24-1 and J is TRBJ2-3; TRBD2 matches 7 bases. The CDR3 contains 15 residues. The ends lost 0 bases at V and 5 bases at J; junction bases unmatched: 4. Germline CDR1 and CDR2: KGHDR and SFDVKD. The CDR3 spells CATSDLAGRGDTQYF. The CDR3 DNA follows: TGTGCCACCAGTGATTTGGCAGGGAGGGGAGATACGCAGTATTTT.

The chain uses TRBV12-2 and TRBJ1-6; the table calls TRBD1, which could not be checked here. TRBV12-2 counts as a pseudogene. The CDR3 contains 15 residues. The CDR3 coding sequence is TGTGCAAGTCGCGACGGGACAGCGGATGATTCACCCCTCCACTTT. This translates into CASRDGTADDSPLHF.

The rearrangement links TRBV5-5 to TRBJ2-7; 7 bases are a match to TRBD2. The CDR3 is 16 residues long. Germline CDR1 reads SGHKS; CDR2 reads YYEKEE (reference sequence). The junction had 9 bases not matched to a gene; V was cut back by 3 bases and J by 0 bases. This chain's CDR3 is CASSWGLPKNSYEQYF. The DNA for the CDR3 is TGTGCCAGCAGCTGGGGACTACCGAAAAACTCCTACGAGCAGTACTTC.

This clone was observed a handful of times. V and J are TRBV11-2 and TRBJ1-6; 8 bases map to TRBD1. The trim removed 7 bases at V and 5 bases at J, leaving 7 bases unmatched. The CDR3 runs 15 residues. The germline V gene has CDR1 SGHAT and CDR2 FQNNGV. The CDR3 DNA is TGTGCCAGCAAAAACAGACAGGGGAATAATTCACCCCTCCACTTT. It codes for CASKNRQGNNSPLHF. Variable domain in full (rest from reference TRBV11-2 and TRBJ1-6): EAGVAQSPRYKIIEKRQSVAFWCNPISGHATLYWYQQILGQGPKLLIQFQNNGVVDDSQLPKDRFSAERLKGVDSTLKIQPAKLEDSAVYLCASKNRQGNNSPLHFGNGTRLTVT.

The CDR3 coding sequence is TGTGCCAGCAGCTCGCGGACTAGCGGTTCCAATGAGCAGTTCTTC. Translating it yields CASSSRTSGSNEQFF. The V call is TRBV5-4, the J call TRBJ2-1; 10 bases map to TRBD2. The CDR3 is made up of 15 amino acids. The V segment lost 3 bases and the J segment 6 bases; nucleotides outside the gene matches: 6. From germline, CDR1 is SGHNT and CDR2 YYREEE (reference sequence). Full variable domain (rest looked up from reference TRBV5-4 and TRBJ2-1): ETGVTQSPTHLIKTRGQQVTLRCSSQSGHNTVSWYQQALGQGPQFIFQYYREEENGRGNFPPRFSGLQFPNYSSELNVNALELDDSALYLCASSSRTSGSNEQFFGPGTRLTVL.

This chain uses TRBV5-1 with TRBJ2-1, with 10 nucleotides matching TRBD2. In germline, CDR1 is SGHRS, CDR2 YFSETQ. V was clipped by 4 bases and J by 5 bases; unmatched bases: 6. CDR3 length equals 15 residues. The CDR3 protein is CASSDGLAANNEQFF. The CDR3 coding sequence is TGCGCCAGCAGCGACGGACTAGCGGCAAACAATGAGCAGTTCTTC.

The chain joins TRBV6-1 to TRBJ2-1; perhaps TRBD2 as D (6 bases). Germline CDR1 and CDR2: MNHNS and SASEGT. Trimming pared 3 bases from V and 9 bases from J, leaving 21 bases between. There are 16 residues in the CDR3. The CDR3: CASSEDRAGPDGEQFF. CDR3 in DNA: TGTGCCAGCAGTGAGGACCGCGCGGGACCGGACGGTGAGCAGTTCTTC.

This clone came up a few times. The genes are TRBV7-8 and TRBJ2-1; D is possibly TRBD2 (5 bases). Germline V gives CDR1 SGHVS, CDR2 FQNEAQ. The CDR3 is made up of 13 amino acids. Deletions cut 5 bases from V and 6 bases from J, with 11 bases between. As DNA, the CDR3 is TGTGCCAGCAGCCCGGGGTTCCGCAATGAGCAGTTCTTC. Its translation: CASSPGFRNEQFF.

The chain employs TRBV9 and TRBJ1-6; 10 nucleotides match TRBD1. CDR3 size: 15 residues. V shed 3 bases, J shed 5 bases, and the junction held 2 bases outside the gene matches. CDR1 and CDR2 from the germline V gene are SGDLS and YYNGEE. The CDR3: CASSEGQGHNSPLHF. The CDR3 DNA follows: TGTGCCAGCAGCGAGGGACAGGGGCATAATTCACCCCTCCACTTT. Combining the CDR3 with reference TRBV9 and TRBJ1-6 gives the whole variable domain DSGVTQTPKHLITATGQRVTLRCSPRSGDLSVYWYQQSLDQGLQFLIQYYNGEERAKGNILERFSAQQFPDLHSELNLSSLELGDSALYFCASSEGQGHNSPLHFGNGTRLTVT.

Only one count was recorded for this clone. V gene TRBV7-9 combines with J gene TRBJ1-2; 8 nucleotides align to TRBD1. This CDR3 contains 14 residues. Germline V CDR1 and CDR2: SEHNR, FQNEAQ (reference sequence). V shed 3 bases, J shed 4 bases, and the junction held 4 bases outside the gene matches. For the CDR3, the DNA is TGTGCCAGCAGCTTCCCCGGGACAGGCTATGGCTACACCTTC. This translates into CASSFPGTGYGYTF.

The V and J genes are TRBV5-1 and TRBJ2-2; 9 bases align to TRBD2. Unmatched junction bases numbered 6, after V lost 1 base and J lost 2 bases. This CDR3 spans 17 amino acids. CDR1 and CDR2 (germline): SGHRS, YFSETQ. For the CDR3, the DNA is TGCGCCAGCAGCTTGTGGGCGGGGGGGCCCAACACCGGGGAGCTGTTTTTT. This translates into CASSLWAGGPNTGELFF.